Following are 9 T cell receptor beta chains from one sample sequenced in a study of T cells after yellow fever vaccination. TCRdb called the 5' RACE reads again in MiXCR, with one record for every CDR3 protein. The table records 200,000 to 300,000 distinct CDR3 sequences, approximately 12% of them present only once. The input for sequencing was CD4+ T cells sorted from PBMCs, taken 45 days after the yellow fever booster vaccination. The receptors were gathered from a man aged 30-40 years who received the YFV17D yellow fever vaccine.

This clonotype was detected ten times or more. The rearrangement joins TRBV2 to TRBJ1-5; D may be TRBD1 (6 bases). Germline CDR1 reads SNHLY; CDR2 reads FYNNEI. V shed 7 bases and J shed 0 bases, with 7 bases lying between them. The CDR3 has 13 residues. This chain's CDR3 is CASMDSSNQPQHF. CDR3 DNA: TGTGCCAGCATGGACAGTAGCAATCAGCCCCAGCATTTT.

This clonotype was detected only a few times. This rearrangement joins TRBV12-3 or TRBV12-4 to TRBJ2-1; 9 bases are shared with TRBD2. The CDR3 consists of 16 residues. V shed 2 bases and J 6 bases; nucleotides not matched to a gene: 8. In DNA form, the CDR3 reads TGTGCCAGCAGTTTACTCCGGACTAGCGTCCCCAATGAGCAGTTCTTC. Amino acid sequence: CASSLLRTSVPNEQFF.

The rearrangement uses TRBV5-1 and TRBJ2-5; D remains ambiguous. The CDR3 totals 17 residues. CDR1 SGHRS and CDR2 YFSETQ come from the germline V gene. The ends were cut back, 2 bases at V and 6 bases at J, with 23 bases in the middle. The CDR3 nucleotides read TGCGCCAGCAGCTTACTGGTGGGAAACGTCAACTTAAAGACCCAGTACTTC. This gives the protein CASSLLVGNVNLKTQYF.

The chain joins TRBV5-1 to TRBJ1-1; D is ambiguous. The V gene lost 2 bases and the J gene lost 0 bases, with 11 bases spanning the gap. The CDR3 covers 15 residues. Germline V gene data show CDR1 as SGHRS and CDR2 as YFSETQ. The CDR3 DNA reads TGCGCCAGCAGCTTTATACCCAGATTGAACACTGAAGCTTTCTTT. This gives the protein CASSFIPRLNTEAFF.

The J gene is TRBJ1-6, the V gene TRBV5-1; 9 bases are a match to TRBD1. Germline V gene sequence: CDR1 SGHRS, CDR2 YFSETQ. CDR3 length equals 15 residues. V lost 1 base, J lost 10 bases, and 6 bases stayed unmatched. Here the CDR3 DNA reads TGCGCCAGCAGCTTGTCGGGACAGGGAGCATCACCCCTCCACTTT. Translated, it gives CASSLSGQGASPLHF.

The chain links TRBV2 to TRBJ2-7; no reliable D call. Germline-derived CDR1 and CDR2 are SNHLY and FYNNEI. This CDR3 spans 14 amino acids. Trimming removed 7 bases at V and 1 base at J, with 14 bases between. CDR3: CASTDPAESYEQYF. The DNA of the CDR3 is TGTGCCAGCACTGATCCCGCGGAATCCTACGAGCAGTACTTC.

The chain couples TRBV5-1 to TRBJ2-7, with 7 bases identical to TRBD1. This CDR3 comprises 13 residues. V shed 4 bases and J 3 bases; nucleotides not matched to a gene: 4. Germline CDR1 is SGHRS and CDR2 is YFSETQ. The CDR3 reads CASSPDRLYEQYF. In nucleotides, the CDR3 is TGCGCCAGCAGCCCGGACAGGCTCTACGAGCAGTACTTC.

This chain connects TRBV12-3 or TRBV12-4 to TRBJ1-2; 9 bases agree with TRBD1. This CDR3 contains 13 residues. The V gene end was trimmed by 7 bases and the J gene end by 6 bases; junction bases not matched to a gene: 6. The DNA of the CDR3 is TGTGCCAGCAACCTGGGACAGGGCCATGGCTACACCTTC. Amino acids: CASNLGQGHGYTF.

This rearrangement joins TRBV7-2 to TRBJ2-1, with 7 bases fitting TRBD2. J gave up 10 bases and V 1 base, and 7 bases lay outside the gene matches. CDR1 is SGHTA and CDR2 is FQGNSA in the germline V gene. The CDR3 has 14 amino acids. The CDR3 spells CASSLDGGREEQFF. The CDR3 DNA reads TGTGCCAGCAGCTTAGATGGCGGGAGAGAGGAGCAGTTCTTC.